Detailed here is one TCR beta chain. Its antigen remains unknown. The data belong to a study of OX40 agonist ivuxolimab in advanced cancers. Study conclusions and caveats: CD8+ T cells averaged more expanded clones than CD4+.

Assay used: immunoSEQ multiplex PCR; TCRdb lists only in-frame clones, some missing. The data hold approximately 10,000 clones, with about 75% observed a single time. V lost 10 bases and J lost 0, with 16 bases in between. Germline values: CDR1 WSHSY, CDR2 SAAADI. This CDR3 has 15 residues. This clonotype was obtained from an adult with an advanced solid tumor such as melanoma, head and neck, liver or kidney cancer. The rearrangement links TRBV10-2 to TRBJ2-1; weak D call: TRBD1 (6 bases). The sample was CD4+ or CD8+ T cells sorted from blood, taken in a trial of the OX40 agonist ivuxolimab. In DNA, the CDR3 is TGCGCCACCTTCAAGGACAGTAGCTCCTACAATGAGCAGTTCTTC. The encoded protein is CATFKDSSSYNEQFF.